Presented here are 32 T cell receptor beta chains from one specimen sequenced in a study of regulatory T cells in long-lasting Graves disease. This sample's time point: persistent/refractory GD, antithyroid drugs over 5 years with positive TRAb. PBMC-extracted RNA yielded the TCR library. Libraries of TCR beta came from iRepertoire HTBI primers plus Arm-PCR of CDR3 regions. TCRdb re-called the multiplex PCR reads through MiXCR, storing one row per CDR3 protein. The repertoire holds about 290,000 distinct CDR3 sequences, with 20% to 25% as singletons. Sequenced here: peripheral blood mononuclear cells (PBMCs), sampled when the disease was refractory, from a patient treated with antithyroid drugs. These receptors originate from a female donor with Graves disease.

This clonotype was seen at least ten times. The chain couples TRBV20-1 to TRBJ2-7, with a tentative D call TRBD2 (5 bases). Germline CDR1 and CDR2: DFQATT and SNEGSKA (reference sequence). The CDR3 is 15 amino acids. V was shortened by 1 base and J by 5 bases, with 18 bases between the two germline ends. The chain's CDR3 is CSARVLRAGRNEQYF. For the CDR3, the DNA is TGCAGTGCTAGAGTCCTGCGGGCTGGACGAAACGAGCAGTACTTC.

The J gene is TRBJ2-1, the V gene TRBV20-1; D not certain. The CDR3 is 16 amino acids. The germline gives CDR1 DFQATT, CDR2 SNEGSKA (reference sequence). With 3 bases removed from V and 3 bases from J, the gap between germline ends came to 18 bases. This CDR3 reads CSARGLLRLFYNEQFF. The CDR3 bases are TGCAGTGCTAGGGGATTGTTGCGCCTCTTCTACAATGAGCAGTTCTTC.

This rearrangement joins TRBV28 to TRBJ1-3; D is possibly TRBD1 (5 bases). The CDR3 contains 13 residues. V was shortened by 10 bases and J by 10 bases, with 20 bases between the two germline ends. CDR1 and CDR2 from the germline V gene are MDHEN and SYDVKM. CDR3 amino acids: CATHRDQRSTIYF. In DNA form, the CDR3 reads TGTGCCACCCACCGGGACCAAAGGAGTACCATATATTTT.

The chain joins TRBV12-3 or TRBV12-4 to TRBJ2-6, with unresolved D. This CDR3 has 15 amino acids. V dropped 3 bases and J dropped 0 bases, with 6 bases sitting between them. The CDR3 sequence: CASSFSASGANVLTF. The CDR3 DNA reads as TGTGCCAGCAGTTTTTCGGCCTCTGGGGCCAACGTCCTGACTTTC.

This clonotype was picked up many times. The chain joins TRBV7-9 to TRBJ1-1, with D uncertain. This CDR3 comprises 13 residues. V was clipped by 6 bases and J by 1 base, with 9 bases between them. CDR1 and CDR2 (germline): SEHNR, FQNEAQ (reference sequence). CDR3 sequence reads: CASRSEGNTEAFF. The CDR3 DNA reads as TGTGCCAGCAGGTCTGAGGGGAACACTGAAGCTTTCTTT. Supplemented by reference TRBV7-9 and TRBJ1-1, the full variable domain reads DTGVSQNPRHKITKRGQNVTFRCDPISEHNRLYWYRQTLGQGPEFLTYFQNEAQLEKSRLLSDRFSAERPKGSFSTLEIQRTEQGDSAMYLCASRSEGNTEAFFGQGTRLTVV.

The chain links TRBV19 to TRBJ1-5, with D maybe TRBD1 (6 bases). The germline V gene has CDR1 LNHDA and CDR2 SQIVND (reference sequence). Between the trimmed V and J ends, which lost 0 bases and 6 bases, there was a span of 9 bases. The CDR3 length is 14 residues. In DNA form, the CDR3 reads TGTGCCAGTAGTATAGAGGGGGGCCGTCAGCCCCAGCATTTT. Protein product: CASSIEGGRQPQHF.

V and J are TRBV28 and TRBJ1-2, with TRBD1 as a possible D gene (5 bases). V lost 8 bases to trimming and J lost 4 bases, with 17 bases between them. CDR3 length: 14 residues. Germline V lookup: CDR1 MDHEN, CDR2 SYDVKM. The CDR3 spells CASLRAGTVYGYTF. The CDR3 DNA reads as TGTGCCAGCCTGCGCGCCGGGACGGTCTATGGCTACACCTTC.

This clonotype was counted only a few times. The chain is built from TRBV11-1 and TRBJ2-1, with 7 bases fitting TRBD2. J was trimmed by 4 bases and V by 5 bases; bases with no gene match: 11. The germline V gene encodes CDR1 SGHAT and CDR2 FQDESV (reference sequence). The CDR3 runs to 16 residues. Written as DNA, the CDR3 is TGTGCCAGCAGCAACGGAGACGGACTAGTTTACAATGAGCAGTTCTTC. Amino acid sequence: CASSNGDGLVYNEQFF.

The chain couples TRBV2 to TRBJ1-5, with TRBD1 identical over 10 bases. The CDR3 sequence is 16 residues long. Germline V gene data show CDR1 as SNHLY and CDR2 as FYNNEI. The ends lost 4 bases at V and 9 bases at J; junction bases unmatched: 12. DNA for the CDR3: TGTGCCAGCAGTGCCCTCCCATCGACAGGGGGCACGCCCCAGCATTTT. Translating it yields CASSALPSTGGTPQHF.

The table lists this clonotype with a few counts. The chain combines TRBV20-1 with TRBJ2-7, with 9 bases that match TRBD2. The J segment lost 7 bases and the V segment lost 6 bases, leaving 10 bases of the junction unmatched. Germline CDR1 is DFQATT and CDR2 is SNEGSKA (reference sequence). CDR3 length equals 13 residues. CDR3: CSAAGGPFREQYF. The CDR3 DNA sequence: TGCAGTGCCGCGGGAGGGCCTTTCCGAGAGCAGTACTTC.

This clonotype was seen many times. This chain connects TRBV11-2 to TRBJ1-2; D not certain. V was trimmed by 8 bases and J by 3 bases, leaving 13 bases between them. The CDR3 is 13 amino acids. Germline-derived CDR1 and CDR2 are SGHAT and FQNNGV. The CDR3 region has the DNA TGTGCCAGCGGACTTAAACGGGACTATGGCTACACCTTC. It specifies CASGLKRDYGYTF.

This clonotype was counted between two and nine times. This rearrangement joins TRBV24-1 to TRBJ2-5; D might be TRBD1 (5 bases). Germline CDR1 KGHDR, CDR2 SFDVKD. The CDR3 sequence is 11 residues long. With 9 bases removed from V and 7 bases from J, the gap between germline ends came to 11 bases. The CDR3, as DNA: TGTGCCACCGGGGCAGGTGTGACCCAGTACTTC. Protein product: CATGAGVTQYF.

This chain links TRBV27 with TRBJ1-3, with 8 bases fitting TRBD1. CDR1 is MNHEY, CDR2 SMNVEV, per germline (reference sequence). The CDR3 is 14 amino acids. Trimming at V came to 6 bases and at J to 2 bases, leaving 3 bases not matched to a gene. The CDR3 nucleotides are TGTGCCAGCAGCGACAGGGGACCTGGAAACACCATATATTTT. Translating it yields CASSDRGPGNTIYF.

This clonotype was detected many times. This chain uses TRBV5-1 with TRBJ1-1; D gene uncertain. The CDR3 is made up of 17 amino acids. Germline V gene lookup returns CDR1 SGHRS and CDR2 YFSETQ. The germline V and J ends were trimmed by 1 base and 2 bases, with 18 bases remaining between them. The CDR3 DNA is TGCGCCAGCAGCTTGTACCTATTCCTGGGAGGAAACACTGAAGCTTTCTTT. It is translated as CASSLYLFLGGNTEAFF.

The chain is built from TRBV5-8 and TRBJ1-2; D is possibly TRBD1 (5 bases). Per the germline V gene, CDR1 is SGHTS and CDR2 is YDEGEE. The CDR3 length is 16 residues. Deletions cut 4 bases from V and 3 bases from J, with 19 bases between. CDR3 loop: CASSPRLQGVDYGYTF. The CDR3 bases are TGTGCCAGCAGCCCGCGGCTCCAGGGAGTCGACTATGGCTACACCTTC.

The table lists this clonotype with a few counts. V usage is TRBV28 and J usage is TRBJ2-7, with 10 bases matching TRBD1. CDR1 and CDR2 (germline): MDHEN, SYDVKM. V was pared by 6 bases and J by 4 bases, with 12 bases of the junction left unmatched. This CDR3 is built from 16 residues. The CDR3 region is CASSGGVAGQGYEQYF. In nucleotides, the CDR3 is TGTGCCAGCAGCGGGGGGGTAGCGGGACAGGGGTACGAGCAGTACTTC.

This clonotype has just a few counts. The chain employs TRBV28 and TRBJ1-6; D remains unclear. The CDR3 covers 15 residues. V was shortened by 3 bases and J by 0 bases, with 6 bases between the two germline ends. Germline CDR1 is MDHEN and CDR2 is SYDVKM. The chain's CDR3 is CASSFGVSYNSPLHF. Here the CDR3 DNA reads TGTGCCAGCAGTTTTGGGGTCTCCTATAATTCACCCCTCCACTTT.

The chain uses TRBV29-1 and TRBJ1-2; no clear D gene. This CDR3 comprises 12 residues. Trimming pared 6 bases from V and 7 bases from J, leaving 15 bases between. In germline, CDR1 is SQVTM, CDR2 ANQGSEA. The CDR3 loop is CSVGRERSGYTF. CDR3 DNA: TGCAGCGTGGGCAGAGAGAGGAGTGGCTACACCTTC. Full variable domain (outside the CDR3, taken from reference TRBV29-1 and TRBJ1-2): SAVISQKPSRDICQRGTSLTIQCQVDSQVTMMFWYRQQPGQSLTLIATANQGSEATYESGFVIDKFPISRPNLTFSTLTVSNMSPEDSSIYLCSVGRERSGYTFGSGTRLTVV.

This clonotype was seen ten or more times. V usage is TRBV11-1 and J usage is TRBJ2-1, with D perhaps matching TRBD2 (6 bases). This CDR3 is 16 amino acids long. The germline V gene encodes CDR1 SGHAT and CDR2 FQDESV (reference sequence). V lost 5 bases, J lost 3 bases, and 17 bases lay in between. This CDR3 reads CASSPEGLLIYNEQFF. The CDR3 region has the DNA TGTGCCAGCAGCCCAGAGGGACTCCTGATCTACAATGAGCAGTTCTTC.

The chain carries TRBV28 and TRBJ2-1, with 12 bases matching TRBD2. CDR1 is MDHEN, CDR2 SYDVKM, per germline. This CDR3 region has 17 residues. V gave up 6 bases and J gave up 3 bases; unmatched junction bases: 9. The DNA of the CDR3 is TGTGCCAGCAGACCGGGCGGGACTAGCGGGCGCTACAATGAGCAGTTCTTC. Residues: CASRPGGTSGRYNEQFF.

The rearrangement joins TRBV20-1 to TRBJ2-7; 12 positions agree with TRBD2. The CDR3 loop spans 15 amino acids. V lost 0 bases, J lost 3 bases, and 3 bases stayed unmatched. CDR1 is DFQATT, CDR2 SNEGSKA, per germline (reference sequence). CDR3 coding DNA: TGCAGTGCTAGAGACCTACTAGCGGGAGGCTACGAGCAGTACTTC. Translating it yields CSARDLLAGGYEQYF.

Note on this clonotype: The junction and the germline gene differ at one end; a read error may be behind it. This rearrangement joins TRBV7-7 to TRBJ2-5; D unclear. Germline CDR1 reads SSHAT; CDR2 reads FNYEAQ (reference sequence). The CDR3 runs to 12 residues. CDR3 in amino acids: CASSPLPETQYF. In DNA, the CDR3 is TGTGCTAGCAGCCCACTACCGGAGACCCAGTACTTC.

Notes on this clonotype: Since the CDR3 does not end with the conserved phenylalanine or tryptophan, this likely comes from a read error. The J gene is TRBJ1-2, the V gene TRBV28, with 7 nucleotides matching TRBD1. Germline-derived CDR1 and CDR2 are MDHEN and SYDVKM. The CDR3 runs 15 residues. V dropped 3 bases and J dropped 3; count of bases not matched to a gene: 7. CDR3 in amino acids: CASSFPRQGDYGYTI. The CDR3 bases are TGTGCCAGCAGTTTCCCACGACAGGGAGACTATGGCTACACCATC.

The rearrangement uses TRBV9 and TRBJ2-2; no reliable D call. Trimming shortened V by 5 bases and J by 6 bases, and 8 bases separated the two germline ends. The CDR3 extends over 12 amino acids. Germline lookup yields CDR1 SGDLS and CDR2 YYNGEE. CDR3 protein: CASSLYPGELFF. As DNA, the CDR3 is TGTGCCAGCAGTTTATACCCCGGGGAGCTGTTTTTT.

The chain recombines TRBV20-1 with TRBJ1-2, with a possible D match to TRBD1 (6 bases). Deletions cut 6 bases from V and 7 bases from J, with 21 bases between. CDR3 length: 14 residues. From germline, CDR1 is DFQATT and CDR2 SNEGSKA (reference sequence). The CDR3 protein is CSATPYREFRGYTF. Here the CDR3 DNA reads TGCAGTGCGACCCCCTACAGGGAATTTCGTGGCTACACCTTC.

This rearrangement joins TRBV28 to TRBJ2-2; D gene unclear. The CDR3 runs to 14 residues. Germline CDR1 MDHEN, CDR2 SYDVKM. Trimming removed 1 base from V and 4 bases from J, with 7 bases in between. The CDR3 loop is CASSLYTGTGELFF. The CDR3 coding sequence is TGTGCCAGCAGTTTATATACGGGCACCGGGGAGCTGTTTTTT. The full variable domain, with the rest looked up from reference TRBV28 and TRBJ2-2, is DVKVTQSSRYLVKRTGEKVFLECVQDMDHENMFWYRQDPGLGLRLIYFSYDVKMKEKGDIPEGYSVSREKKERFSLILESASTNQTSMYLCASSLYTGTGELFFGEGSRLTVL.

This clonotype was counted between two and nine times. The genes are TRBV7-6 and TRBJ2-7; D is perhaps TRBD2 (6 bases). CDR1 and CDR2 from the germline V gene are SGHVS and FNYEAQ. The CDR3 sequence is 15 residues long. The ends were cut back, 5 bases at V and 5 bases at J, with 19 bases in the middle. CDR3 in amino acids: CASSPRWGRPDEQYF. The CDR3, as DNA: TGTGCCAGCAGCCCCCGTTGGGGGAGGCCCGACGAGCAGTACTTC.

This clonotype has a count of ten or more. The gene calls are TRBV7-2 and TRBJ2-5, with D tentatively TRBD1 (5 bases). Germline values: CDR1 SGHTA, CDR2 FQGNSA. V lost 2 bases and J 0 bases, leaving 16 bases between the germline ends. The CDR3 totals 17 residues. The CDR3 protein is CASSLFLGWTNQETQYF. The CDR3 region has the DNA TGTGCCAGCAGCTTATTTCTCGGTTGGACAAACCAAGAGACCCAGTACTTC.

This clonotype was detected only a few times. The rearrangement links TRBV5-1 to TRBJ2-2; TRBD1 aligns across 9 bases. V lost 5 bases and J lost 4; bases outside the gene matches: 9. CDR1 and CDR2 (germline): SGHRS, YFSETQ. There are 16 residues in the CDR3. The CDR3 region has the DNA TGCGCCAGCAGATCCGGGACAGGGTCCGGCACCGGGGAGCTGTTTTTT. Translating gives CASRSGTGSGTGELFF.

The chain combines TRBV7-9 with TRBJ2-3, with 7 bases aligning to TRBD1. The CDR3 is made up of 16 amino acids. Per the germline V gene, CDR1 is SEHNR and CDR2 is FQNEAQ (reference sequence). V was clipped by 11 bases and J by 6 bases; unmatched bases: 20. CDR3 sequence: CAGEQGPNHAYDTQYF. The CDR3 nucleotides are TGTGCCGGAGAACAGGGGCCGAATCACGCATACGATACGCAGTATTTT.

Comments on this clonotype: The junction does not match germline at one end; this may be a read error. CDR3 in DNA: TGTGCCAGCAGCCCCGCGCTCGACAACTTCTCTGGAAACACCATATGTTTT. Translation gives CASSPALDNFSGNTICF. This chain connects TRBV12-3 or TRBV12-4 to TRBJ1-3, with D unclear. This CDR3 is built from 17 residues.

This rearrangement joins TRBV7-9 to TRBJ2-1; 9 nucleotides line up with TRBD2. The germline V gene encodes CDR1 SEHNR and CDR2 FQNEAQ (reference sequence). Germline trimming cut 5 bases from V and 7 bases from J; bases unmatched to any gene: 15. The CDR3 runs to 17 residues. The CDR3 is CASSRYITGTSSNEQFF. DNA for the CDR3: TGTGCCAGCAGCAGATACATAACCGGGACTAGCTCTAATGAGCAGTTCTTC.